This entry concerns a single T cell receptor beta chain. Produced via immunoSEQ multiplex PCR; TCRdb's table is partial and in-frame only. The sample shows over 65,000 clones, approximately 93% of them seen only once. The data originate from a study of T cell changes during pregnancy in multiple sclerosis. CDR1 and CDR2 (germline): MDHEN, SYDVKM. V lost 8 bases and J 4 bases, leaving 13 bases between the germline ends. There are 13 residues in the CDR3. The V and J genes are TRBV28 and TRBJ2-3; a possible D gene is TRBD2 (6 bases). The clonotype was recovered from a female donor with multiple sclerosis, enrolled in a pregnancy study. The sample consisted of peripheral blood, taken in the first trimester of pregnancy. The CDR3, as DNA: TGTGCCAGCCGACTAGGAGGTTCAGATACGCAGTATTTT. It specifies CASRLGGSDTQYF.